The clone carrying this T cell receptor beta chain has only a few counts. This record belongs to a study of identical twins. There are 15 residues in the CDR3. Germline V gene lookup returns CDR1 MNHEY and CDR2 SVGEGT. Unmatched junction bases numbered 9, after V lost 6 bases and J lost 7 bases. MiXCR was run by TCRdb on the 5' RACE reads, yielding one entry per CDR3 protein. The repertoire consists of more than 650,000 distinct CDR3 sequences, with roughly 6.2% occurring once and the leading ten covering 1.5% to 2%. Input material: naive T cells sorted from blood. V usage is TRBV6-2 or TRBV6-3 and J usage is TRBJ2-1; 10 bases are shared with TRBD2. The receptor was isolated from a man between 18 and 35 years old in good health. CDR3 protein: CASRQGASGRNEQFF. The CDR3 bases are TGTGCCAGCAGGCAGGGGGCTAGCGGGAGAAATGAGCAGTTCTTC.